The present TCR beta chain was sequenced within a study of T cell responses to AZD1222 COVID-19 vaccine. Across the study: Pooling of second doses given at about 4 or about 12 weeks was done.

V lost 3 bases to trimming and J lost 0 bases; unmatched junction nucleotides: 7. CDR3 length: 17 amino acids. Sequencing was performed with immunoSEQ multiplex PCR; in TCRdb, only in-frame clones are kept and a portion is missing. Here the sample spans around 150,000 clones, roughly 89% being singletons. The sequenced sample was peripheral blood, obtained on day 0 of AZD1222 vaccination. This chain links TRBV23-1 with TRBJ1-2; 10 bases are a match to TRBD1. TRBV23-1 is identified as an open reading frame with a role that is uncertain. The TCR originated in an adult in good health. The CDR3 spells CASSQSDRGIPNYGYTF. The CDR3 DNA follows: TGCGCCAGCAGTCAGTCGGACAGGGGGATCCCTAACTATGGCTACACCTTC.